The clone carrying this TCR beta chain occurred a few times. The time point was: patch test 3, about 24 weeks after DPC sensitization. Treatment given: therapeutic diphenylcyclopropenone sensitization with weekly scalp DPC. This specimen comes from a study of human T cells and chemical hapten exposure. MiXCR, applied by TCRdb to the RACE reads, yields one record per CDR3 protein. Found here are approximately 97,000 distinct CDR3 sequences, around 25% of them singletons; the top ten hold approximately 10%. The CDR3 totals 15 residues. The germline gives CDR1 DFQATT, CDR2 SNEGSKA (reference sequence). V was clipped by 6 bases and J by 3 bases; unmatched bases: 10.

The specimen comprised whole blood, sampled in connection with sensitization to the hapten diphenylcyclopropenone (DPC). The chain employs TRBV20-1 and TRBJ2-3; 9 nucleotides line up with TRBD2. This receptor was obtained from a man in his forties with alopecia areata. Some clones in this sample may be carry-over from other donors' samples. CDR3 region: CSADRREGRTDTQYF. CDR3 DNA: TGCAGTGCAGACCGGCGGGAGGGCCGTACAGATACGCAGTATTTT.